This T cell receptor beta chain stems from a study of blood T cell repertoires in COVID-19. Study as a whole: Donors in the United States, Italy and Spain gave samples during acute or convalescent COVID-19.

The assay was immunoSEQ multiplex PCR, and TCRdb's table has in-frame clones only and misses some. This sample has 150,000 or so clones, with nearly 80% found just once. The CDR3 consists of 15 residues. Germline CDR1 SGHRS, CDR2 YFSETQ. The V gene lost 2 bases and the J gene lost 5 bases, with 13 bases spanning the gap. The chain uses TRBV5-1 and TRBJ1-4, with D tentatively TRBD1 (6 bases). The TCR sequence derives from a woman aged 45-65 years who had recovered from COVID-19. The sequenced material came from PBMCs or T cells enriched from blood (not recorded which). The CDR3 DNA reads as TGCGCCAGCAGCTTCGCCACAGGGCTGAATGAAAAACTGTTTTTT. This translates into CASSFATGLNEKLFF. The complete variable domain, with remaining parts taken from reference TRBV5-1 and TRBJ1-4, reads KAGVTQTPRYLIKTRGQQVTLSCSPISGHRSVSWYQQTPGQGLQFLFEYFSETQRNKGNFPGRFSGRQFSNSRSEMNVSTLELGDSALYLCASSFATGLNEKLFFGSGTQLSVL.